This T cell receptor beta chain was observed in a study of graft-versus-host responses after intestinal transplantation. Study information: Once they had received anti-thymocyte globulin induction, all recipients took tacrolimus and steroids for about three years.

The CDR3 has 15 residues. Germline trimming cut 2 bases from V and 4 bases from J; bases unmatched to any gene: 5. Germline V gives CDR1 SGDLS, CDR2 YYNGEE. Clones were read by immunoSEQ multiplex PCR, and TCRdb kept only the in-frame ones, dropping some. Seen here are about 57,000 clones, 85% to 90% observed once, and the top ten hold around 1.5%. On this clone itself: The antigen is unknown.

Study-level results: Peak levels of circulating GvH clones tracked with early post-transplant HvG declines. The marrow of recipients harbored GvH clones, and ileum or blood showed some of them first.

Sequencing used PBMCs, obtained 26 days after transplant. This clonotype originated in a human patient who received an intestinal transplant, so some T cells may come from the graft donor. The chain is built from TRBV9 and TRBJ1-1; TRBD1 matches 10 bases. This chain's CDR3 is CASSVTGGSGTEAFF. The CDR3 DNA follows: TGTGCCAGCAGCGTGACAGGGGGCTCAGGCACTGAAGCTTTCTTT.